This T cell receptor beta chain was recorded in a study of blood T cell repertoires in COVID-19. Study summary: Sources were T cells, B-cell-depleted T cells, or PBMCs; the material itself was cDNA or gDNA.

This table comes from immunoSEQ multiplex PCR, and its TCRdb copy is limited to in-frame clones, with some not included. The data hold some 290,000 clones, with 90% observed a single time. The CDR3 is 18 amino acids. The V end lost 0 bases, the J end lost 4 bases, and 21 bases lay between the germline ends. Germline values: CDR1 MGHDK, CDR2 SYGVNS. The receptor comes from a woman in her twenties or thirties who had been exposed to COVID-19. The sequenced sample consisted of PBMCs or T cells enriched from blood (not recorded which). The rearrangement links TRBV25-1 to TRBJ1-2, with D perhaps TRBD1 (5 bases). CDR3 DNA: TGTGCCAGCAGTGAATATAGCGGCGGCACAACGGGACTCTATGGCTACACCTTC. This sequence encodes CASSEYSGGTTGLYGYTF.